The present TCR beta chain was sequenced within a study of Graves' ophthalmopathy and Graves' hyperthyroidism. RNA transcripts provided the template for amplifying TCR beta CDR3 regions. HTBI primers were used in a first-round RT-PCR, which preceded a second-round multiplex PCR. TCRdb fed the multiplex PCR reads into MiXCR, producing one record per CDR3 protein. The sample records under 400,000 distinct CDR3 sequences, roughly 15% being singletons. This clonotype has at least ten counts. Germline CDR1 is MNHEY and CDR2 is SMNVEV (reference sequence). The CDR3 spans 11 residues. Ophthalmopathy cases showed moderate-to-severe activity, scoring CAS ≥3 and NOSPECS ≥4, with duration under 3 months.

The chain has TRBV27 and TRBJ1-2; 8 bases are a match to TRBD1. The sequenced sample consisted of peripheral blood. The source is an adult man with Graves' ophthalmopathy. CDR3 bases: TGTGCTATCAGGGGGCCTTATGGCTACACCTTC. It translates to CAIRGPYGYTF.